A single sample gave rise to the 22 T cell receptor beta chains below, sequenced in a study of Ad26.COV2.S vaccination and SARS-CoV-2 variants. Stated treatment: around 19 received Ad26.COV2.S at low or high dose, single or two shots; 5 received placebo; per-sample allocation not given. Samples analyzed were those drawn on day 63 after the first vaccine or placebo injection. This table comes from immunoSEQ multiplex PCR, and its TCRdb copy is limited to in-frame clones, with some not included. The sample records hundreds of thousands of clones, about 90% being singletons. The source material was peripheral blood, sampled in a trial of Ad26.COV2.S vaccine versus placebo. All receptors come from a person aged 18-65 years who received the Ad26.COV2.S COVID-19 vaccine or a placebo.

Comment on this clone: Other DNA sequences in the sample encode the same CDR3. The V and J genes are TRBV3-1 (or the pseudogene TRBV3-2) and TRBJ1-1, with D perhaps matching TRBD1 (5 bases). Looked up from germline, CDR1 is LGHDT and CDR2 is YNNKEL (reference sequence). The CDR3 runs 13 residues. V was pared by 2 bases and J by 4 bases, with 8 bases between. Here the CDR3 reads CASSQRRVTEAFF. The CDR3 nucleotides are TGTGCCAGCAGCCAACGCAGGGTCACTGAAGCTTTCTTT.

The chain has TRBV7-8 and TRBJ2-2; 8 positions match TRBD2. The V gene end was trimmed by 5 bases and the J gene end by 6 bases; junction bases not matched to a gene: 8. The germline gives CDR1 SGHVS, CDR2 FQNEAQ. The CDR3 has 15 amino acids. CDR3 sequence: CASSPTGTSAGELFF. Here the CDR3 DNA reads TGTGCCAGCAGCCCCACCGGGACTAGTGCCGGGGAGCTGTTTTTT.

V gene TRBV27 combines with J gene TRBJ2-1, with D hard to call. The CDR3 loop spans 15 amino acids. CDR1 is MNHEY, CDR2 SMNVEV, per germline (reference sequence). Trimming took off 0 bases at V and 0 bases at J, with 6 bases between the two ends. CDR3 in DNA: TGTGCCAGCAGTTTATCGACGCGCTCCTACAATGAGCAGTTCTTC. It specifies CASSLSTRSYNEQFF.

V and J are TRBV3-1 (or the pseudogene TRBV3-2) and TRBJ1-2; D not resolved. Trimming cost V 5 bases and J 0 bases, with 13 bases left between them. CDR1 and CDR2 from the germline V gene are LGHDT and YNNKEL (reference sequence). This CDR3 comprises 15 residues. The CDR3 is CASSTRLITNYGYTF. CDR3 DNA: TGTGCCAGCAGCACCCGACTCATTACTAACTATGGCTACACCTTC.

Ten or more counts support this clone. The rearrangement links TRBV6-6 to TRBJ1-2; unclear D gene. The CDR3 contains 11 residues. CDR1 and CDR2 from the germline V gene are MNHNY and SVGAGI (reference sequence). The V end was cut by 6 bases, the J end by 11 bases, with 13 bases between. The CDR3 loop is CASSPLGSYTF. CDR3 DNA sequence: TGTGCCAGCAGCCCACTTGGTTCGTACACCTTC.

The chain combines TRBV10-3 with TRBJ2-5; 7 nucleotides agree with TRBD1. V was pared by 3 bases and J by 1 base, with 2 bases of the junction left unmatched. In germline, CDR1 is ENHRY, CDR2 SYGVKD. The CDR3 loop spans 14 amino acids. Here the CDR3 reads CAISDRDSQETQYF. CDR3 bases: TGTGCCATCAGTGACAGGGACAGCCAAGAGACCCAGTACTTC.

The chain combines TRBV5-1 with TRBJ2-7; D remains unclear. The CDR3 length is 14 residues. Per the germline V gene, CDR1 is SGHRS and CDR2 is YFSETQ. Trimming shortened V by 2 bases and J by 3 bases, and 12 bases separated the two germline ends. The DNA for the CDR3 is TGCGCCAGCAGCTTTAGGTCGTGGGGCTACGAGCAGTACTTC. This gives the protein CASSFRSWGYEQYF.

The chain joins TRBV5-1 to TRBJ2-7, with 10 bases fitting TRBD2. This CDR3 contains 15 residues. The trim removed 6 bases at V and 4 bases at J, leaving 10 bases unmatched. CDR1 SGHRS and CDR2 YFSETQ come from the germline V gene. CDR3 sequence reads: CASTPAGGPSYEQYF. As DNA, the CDR3 is TGCGCCAGCACCCCAGCGGGAGGGCCCTCATACGAGCAGTACTTC.

The rearrangement links TRBV6-2 or TRBV6-3 to TRBJ1-1; D uncertain. The V gene lost 3 bases and the J gene lost 10 bases, with 21 bases spanning the gap. Germline CDR1 is MNHEY and CDR2 is SVGEGT. This CDR3 has 15 residues. CDR3 in DNA: TGTGCCAGCAGTTATTCCTCCCGGGCCCTTGTAGGAGCTTTCTTT. Translation gives CASSYSSRALVGAFF.

The chain is built from TRBV29-1 and TRBJ2-1; D is possibly TRBD1 (6 bases). The CDR3 is 16 residues long. Germline lookup yields CDR1 SQVTM and CDR2 ANQGSEA. The ends were cut back, 2 bases at V and 0 bases at J, with 14 bases in the middle. The CDR3 spells CSVETAGQSSYNEQFF. In nucleotides, the CDR3 is TGCAGCGTTGAAACCGCCGGACAGAGCTCCTACAATGAGCAGTTCTTC.

V gene TRBV7-2 combines with J gene TRBJ1-2; D is ambiguous. CDR1 is SGHTA, CDR2 FQGNSA, per germline. Deletions cut 1 base from V and 8 bases from J, with 11 bases between. The CDR3 sequence is 13 residues long. CDR3 sequence: CASSLVGFGGYTF. The CDR3 bases are TGTGCCAGCAGCTTAGTAGGCTTCGGGGGCTACACCTTC.

J is TRBJ1-4 and V is TRBV2, with D uncertain. Germline CDR1 is SNHLY and CDR2 is FYNNEI. V lost 6 bases, J lost 8 bases, and 7 bases lay in between. The CDR3 is 11 amino acids. The CDR3 DNA reads TGTGCCAGCAGGAAGTGGGAAAAACTGTTTTTT. This codes for CASRKWEKLFF.

The chain recombines TRBV12-5 with TRBJ2-7, with TRBD2 matching over 11 bases. Germline CDR1 and CDR2: LGHNT and FRNRAP. With V trimmed by 4 bases and J by 3 bases, 2 bases remained unmatched. CDR3 length: 14 amino acids. CDR3 in DNA: TGTGCTAGTGGTTCGACTAGCGGGATCTACGAGCAGTACTTC. This sequence encodes CASGSTSGIYEQYF.

The DNA of the CDR3 is TGTGCCAGCAGCTCCTTTAGTCCGCCCGGGGAGCTGTTTTTT. Amino acids: CASSSFSPPGELFF. The chain employs TRBV7-2 and TRBJ2-2; no reliable D call. Trimming cost V 4 bases and J 6 bases, with 12 bases left between them. Per the germline V gene, CDR1 is SGHTA and CDR2 is FQGNSA. This CDR3 is 14 amino acids long.

CDR3 DNA: TGTGCCAGCAGAGAACCCGGGGACGAAAAACTGTTTTTT. It codes for CASREPGDEKLFF. V and J are TRBV2 and TRBJ1-4; D may be TRBD1 (5 bases). The germline gives CDR1 SNHLY, CDR2 FYNNEI. CDR3 length: 13 residues. Trimming stripped 6 bases from V and 8 bases from J, with 13 bases between.

The chain carries TRBV14 and TRBJ2-7; 7 bases fit TRBD2. The V segment lost 1 base and the J segment 3 bases; nucleotides outside the gene matches: 3. Germline loops: CDR1 SGHDN, CDR2 FVKESK. This CDR3 is built from 14 residues. The CDR3 spells CASSQGSSGYEQYF. The CDR3 DNA follows: TGTGCCAGCAGCCAAGGCTCTAGCGGCTACGAGCAGTACTTC.

The gene calls are TRBV5-6 and TRBJ1-2; D is ambiguous. Trimming took 3 bases from V and 1 from J, leaving 10 bases between them. This CDR3 region has 14 residues. Germline lookup yields CDR1 SGHDT and CDR2 YYEEEE. The CDR3 here is CASSSSMHNYGYTF. CDR3 sequence (DNA): TGTGCCAGCAGCTCATCGATGCATAACTATGGCTACACCTTC.

The chain is built from TRBV6-5 and TRBJ2-7, with D uncertain. The CDR3 spans 14 residues. The V end lost 6 bases, the J end lost 0 bases, and 12 bases lay between the germline ends. Germline CDR1 MNHEY, CDR2 SVGAGI. The CDR3 DNA reads TGTGCCAGCAGCCTAGGACGGTACTCCTACGAGCAGTACTTC. It yields the protein CASSLGRYSYEQYF.

This chain joins TRBV19 and TRBJ1-5; 11 positions agree with TRBD1. The germline V gene encodes CDR1 LNHDA and CDR2 SQIVND (reference sequence). The CDR3 runs 15 residues. J gave up 7 bases and V 3 bases, and 5 bases lay outside the gene matches. CDR3 bases: TGTGCCAGTAGTATTCTCGGGACAGGGGGACAGCCCCAGCATTTT. Protein product: CASSILGTGGQPQHF.

V usage is TRBV24-1 and J usage is TRBJ2-2, with D perhaps TRBD1 (6 bases). Germline CDR1 and CDR2: KGHDR and SFDVKD. The CDR3 is 13 residues long. Trimming cost V 5 bases and J 6 bases, with 9 bases left between them. In DNA form, the CDR3 reads TGTGCCACCAGTGCAGGGGAGCCCGGGGAGCTGTTTTTT. It translates to CATSAGEPGELFF.

This clone was counted at least ten times. This chain links TRBV24-1 with TRBJ1-2; D not resolved. V was shortened by 3 bases and J by 8 bases, with 6 bases between the two germline ends. This CDR3 contains 11 residues. Germline V gene lookup returns CDR1 KGHDR and CDR2 SFDVKD. DNA for the CDR3: TGTGCCACCAGTGATCCGGTCGGCTACACCTTC. It specifies CATSDPVGYTF.

The J gene is TRBJ1-5, the V gene TRBV2; the D is unclear. V lost 2 bases to trimming and J lost 3 bases, with 8 bases between them. The germline gives CDR1 SNHLY, CDR2 FYNNEI. This CDR3 contains 14 residues. The CDR3, as DNA: TGTGCCAGCAGTGAAACGGCAGTCAATCAGCCCCAGCATTTT. It codes for CASSETAVNQPQHF. The full variable domain, completed using reference TRBV2 and TRBJ1-5, is EPEVTQTPSHQVTQMGQEVILRCVPISNHLYFYWYRQILGQKVEFLVSFYNNEISEKSEIFDDQFSVERPDGSNFTLKIRSTKLEDSAMYFCASSETAVNQPQHFGDGTRLSIL.